Listed below are T cell receptor beta chains from one sample, sequenced in a study of blood T cell repertoires in COVID-19. The table came from immunoSEQ multiplex PCR; TCRdb's copy has only in-frame clones and leaves some out. The sample carries approximately 220,000 clones, about 85% recorded once. The specimen was peripheral blood. Source of these receptors: a woman over 75 with acute or convalescent COVID-19. CDR3s leave out the opening cysteine and the closing phenylalanine or tryptophan. The order of the fields is D gene, clone size, V gene, CDR3 protein. The D gene is left open where the match is weak. Clone size is stated in some rows and not others, as once, few, many or a class when expanded.

>.|.|TRBV7-8
ASSSYLSTLYEQY
>TRBD1|.|TRBV19
ASRDRGDKYSNQPQH
>.|.|TRBV5-6
ASSLVAGNYGYT
>.|.|TRBV7-2
ASSLAGGVSYGYT
>.|.|TRBV6-5
ASSYSGNSPLH
>.|.|TRBV27
ASSTRRLVRTDTQY
>.|.|TRBV6-5
ASRSRRDMGSPLH
>.|.|TRBV24-1
ATSGLYDYGYT
>TRBD2|.|TRBV7-2
ASSVLAGVTSYEQY
>.|.|TRBV28
AIQLAPVSSPLH
>TRBD1|once|TRBV4-1
ASSQRERTGGGETQY
>TRBD1|few|TRBV27
ASRQQGARAEKLF
>.|.|TRBV25-1
ASSEYNTAGNYGYT
>.|.|TRBV28
ASRATANYGYT
>TRBD1|.|TRBV2
ASSVGTVQTYEQY
>.|.|TRBV29-1
SASYRSYNEQF
>TRBD1|.|TRBV5-5
ASSYNRGQGTEAF
>TRBD1|once|TRBV24-1
ATRVSQGGGTEAF
>TRBD2|.|TRBV2
ATTSGGEETQY
>TRBD1|.|TRBV2
ASRSYGTVSNEKLF
>TRBD2|once|TRBV2
ATASGGNTDTQY
>TRBD1|many|TRBV30
AWSRGQDNSPLH
>.|.|TRBV7-2
ASSQLTGFFRVYNEQF
>TRBD1|.|TRBV27
ASSSPGGWGGYT
>.|.|TRBV2
ASRGLGEQY
>.|few|TRBV7-3
ASSLGRGTDGYT
>.|few|TRBV5-1
ASSLASYGYT
>TRBD1|.|TRBV2
ASRGDGQGNSPLH
>.|.|TRBV5-4
ASSLFFRAGNTEAF
>.|.|TRBV6-5
ASGTLLGSADTQY
>.|.|TRBV5-6
ASSSTAREPTYGYT
>.|.|TRBV2
ASTVYSPLH
>TRBD1|once|TRBV5-4
ASSPGQGESTEAF
>TRBD2|.|TRBV7-9
ASSAPGLAGANEQF
>TRBD2|.|TRBV3-1/TRBV3-2
ASNVAGGNTGELF
>.|.|TRBV2
ASSDATRPSYNEQF
>.|.|TRBV3-1/TRBV3-2
ASSQGSSYNEQF
>TRBD1|.|TRBV28
ASRPDRGGNSPLH
>.|.|TRBV6-5
ASSLLPGLGAEAF
>.|.|TRBV6-5
ASSYGQDRSYEQY
>TRBD2|.|TRBV7-6
ASSFSLRGGAETQY
>TRBD2|.|TRBV28
ASSFWPSGFSYNEQF
>TRBD1|.|TRBV7-9
ASSSDRALEAF
>TRBD2|.|TRBV5-4
ATARGREETQY
>TRBD2|.|TRBV5-1
ASSPARGLAGHSTDTQY
>TRBD2|.|TRBV7-9
ASSHFGTSDYEQY
>TRBD1|.|TRBV29-1
SVVTQGARYEQY
>TRBD1|.|TRBV28
ASTKSWTGSYEQY
>.|.|TRBV7-8
ASSLVVGWEDLPQH
>TRBD2|.|TRBV5-1
ASRSRWTSGSSTDTQY
>TRBD1|.|TRBV6-1
ASSEYGTASGYT